Sequencing of this T cell receptor (beta chain) was carried out in a study of T cell responses to AZD1222 COVID-19 vaccine. Concerning this clone itself: Its antigen is undetermined.

Study-wide results and caveats: Donors were largely white British and mainly female; clonal diversity was possibly underestimated. CD4 TCRs covered the whole spike, strongest at regions 160-218 and 743-854. Baseline seropositivity occurred in only a handful of AZD1222 recipients.

Method: immunoSEQ multiplex PCR; TCRdb's copy keeps in-frame clones and lacks some. The sample contains about 180,000 clones, around 88% of which appear only once. Sequenced material: peripheral blood, taken 28 days after the second AZD1222 dose. The TCR sequence derives from an adult who received the AZD1222 COVID-19 vaccine.

This chain's CDR3 is CASSYSGQGLTDTQYF. The CDR3 region has the DNA TGTGCCAGCAGTTATTCCGGACAGGGGTTAACAGATACGCAGTATTTT. The rearrangement joins TRBV6-6 to TRBJ2-3, with 9 bases matching TRBD1. CDR3 length: 16 residues. The V gene end was trimmed by 3 bases and the J gene end by 3 bases; junction bases not matched to a gene: 7. Germline assignment: CDR1 MNHNY and CDR2 SVGAGI (reference sequence).